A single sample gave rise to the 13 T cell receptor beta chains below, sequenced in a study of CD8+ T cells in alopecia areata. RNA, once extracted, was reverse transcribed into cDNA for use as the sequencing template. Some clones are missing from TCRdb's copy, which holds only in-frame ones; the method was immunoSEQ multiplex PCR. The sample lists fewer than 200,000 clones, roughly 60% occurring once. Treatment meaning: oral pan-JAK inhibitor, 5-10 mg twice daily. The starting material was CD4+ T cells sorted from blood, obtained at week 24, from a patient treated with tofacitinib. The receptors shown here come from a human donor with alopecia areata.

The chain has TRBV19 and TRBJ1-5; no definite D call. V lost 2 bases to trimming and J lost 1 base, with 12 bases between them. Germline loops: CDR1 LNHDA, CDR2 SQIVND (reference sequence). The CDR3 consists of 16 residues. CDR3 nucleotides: TGTGCCAGTAGTATATCGGGCGGGGAAAGCAATCAGCCCCAGCATTTT. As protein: CASSISGGESNQPQHF.

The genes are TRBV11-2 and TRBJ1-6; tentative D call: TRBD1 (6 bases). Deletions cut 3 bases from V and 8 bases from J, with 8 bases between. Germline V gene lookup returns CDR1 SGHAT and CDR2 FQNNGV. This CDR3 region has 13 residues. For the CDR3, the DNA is TGTGCCAGCAGCTTTGCAGGGGATTCACCCCTCCACTTT. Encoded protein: CASSFAGDSPLHF.

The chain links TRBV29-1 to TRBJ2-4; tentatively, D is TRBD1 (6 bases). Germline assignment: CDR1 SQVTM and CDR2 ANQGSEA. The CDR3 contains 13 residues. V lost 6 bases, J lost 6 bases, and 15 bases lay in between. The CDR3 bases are TGCAGCGTCGCCCCGGACAGAGCAAACATTCAGTACTTC. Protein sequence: CSVAPDRANIQYF.

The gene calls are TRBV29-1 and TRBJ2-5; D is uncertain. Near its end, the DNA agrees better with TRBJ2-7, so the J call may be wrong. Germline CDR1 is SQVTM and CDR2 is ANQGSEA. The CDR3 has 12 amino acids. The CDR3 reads CSVEGATYEQYF. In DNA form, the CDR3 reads TGCAGCGTTGAAGGGGCCACCTACGAGCAGTACTTC.

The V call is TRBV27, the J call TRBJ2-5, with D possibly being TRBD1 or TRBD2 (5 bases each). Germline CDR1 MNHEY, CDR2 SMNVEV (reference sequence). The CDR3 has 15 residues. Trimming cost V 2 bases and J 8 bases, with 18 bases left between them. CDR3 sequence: CASSLRGDPRETQYF. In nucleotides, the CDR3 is TGTGCCAGCAGTTTACGGGGCGACCCAAGAGAAACCCAGTACTTC.

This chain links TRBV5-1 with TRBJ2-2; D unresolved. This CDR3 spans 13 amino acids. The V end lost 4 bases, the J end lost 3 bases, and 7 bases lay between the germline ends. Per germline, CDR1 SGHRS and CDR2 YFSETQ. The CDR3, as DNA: TGCGCCAGCAGCGTCTGGGACACCGGGGAGCTGTTTTTT. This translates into CASSVWDTGELFF.

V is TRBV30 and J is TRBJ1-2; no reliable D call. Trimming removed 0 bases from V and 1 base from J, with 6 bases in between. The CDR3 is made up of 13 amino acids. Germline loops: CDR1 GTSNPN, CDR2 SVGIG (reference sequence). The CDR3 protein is CAWSVRINYGYTF. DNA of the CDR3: TGTGCCTGGAGTGTACGAATTAACTATGGCTACACCTTC.

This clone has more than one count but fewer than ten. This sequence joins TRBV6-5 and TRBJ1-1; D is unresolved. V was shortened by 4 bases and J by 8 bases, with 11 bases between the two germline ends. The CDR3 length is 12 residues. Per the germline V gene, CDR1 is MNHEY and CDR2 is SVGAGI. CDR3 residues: CASSFSGGEAFF. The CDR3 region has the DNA TGTGCCAGCAGTTTCTCGGGCGGGGAAGCTTTCTTT.

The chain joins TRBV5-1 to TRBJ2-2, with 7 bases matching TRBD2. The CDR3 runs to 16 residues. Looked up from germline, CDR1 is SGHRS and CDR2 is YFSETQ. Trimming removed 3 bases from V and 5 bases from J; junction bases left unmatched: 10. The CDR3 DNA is TGCGCCAGCAGCTATCTCACCGGGACTACGACCGGGGAGCTGTTTTTT. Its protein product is CASSYLTGTTTGELFF.

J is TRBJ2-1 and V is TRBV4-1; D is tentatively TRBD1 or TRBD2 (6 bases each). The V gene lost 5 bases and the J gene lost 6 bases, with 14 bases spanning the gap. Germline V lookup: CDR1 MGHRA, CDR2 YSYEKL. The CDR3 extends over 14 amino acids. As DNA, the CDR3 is TGCGCCAGCAGCGGGCTGGGGGGCCTCAATGAGCAGTTCTTC. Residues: CASSGLGGLNEQFF.

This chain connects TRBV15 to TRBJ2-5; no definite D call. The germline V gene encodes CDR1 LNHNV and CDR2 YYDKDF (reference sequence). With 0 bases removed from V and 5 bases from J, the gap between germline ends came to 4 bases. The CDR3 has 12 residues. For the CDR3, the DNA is TGTGCCACCAGCAGAGATATGGAGACCCAGTACTTC. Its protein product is CATSRDMETQYF.

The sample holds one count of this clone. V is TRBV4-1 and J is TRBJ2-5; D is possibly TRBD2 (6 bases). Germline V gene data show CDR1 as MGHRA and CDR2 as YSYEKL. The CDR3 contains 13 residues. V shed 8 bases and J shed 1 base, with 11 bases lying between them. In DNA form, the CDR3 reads TGCGCCAGCCGGGGGATAGGCCAAGAGACCCAGTACTTC. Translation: CASRGIGQETQYF.

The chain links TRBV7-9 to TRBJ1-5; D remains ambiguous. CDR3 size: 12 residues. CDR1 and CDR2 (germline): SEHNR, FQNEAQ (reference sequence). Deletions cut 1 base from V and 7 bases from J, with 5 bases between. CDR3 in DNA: TGTGCCAGCAGCTTAGGAGTCCAGCCCCAGCATTTT. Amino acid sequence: CASSLGVQPQHF.